The clone carrying this TCR beta chain was seen ten or more times. This specimen comes from a study of T cells after yellow fever vaccination. TCRdb re-derived calls from the 5' RACE reads in MiXCR, one entry per CDR3 protein. The sample has about 310,000 distinct CDR3 sequences; around 4% are singletons. The CDR3 covers 16 residues. Between the trimmed V and J ends, which lost 2 bases and 2 bases, there was a span of 13 bases. Germline CDR1 MNHEY, CDR2 SVGEGT. This chain links TRBV6-2 or TRBV6-3 with TRBJ1-5, with D hard to call. This TCR came from a man younger than 35 who received the YFV17D yellow fever vaccine. The sequences come from PBMCs, collected on the day of the yellow fever booster vaccination. CDR3 amino acids: CASSYDRVGGNQPQHF. For the CDR3, the DNA is TGTGCCAGCAGTTACGATAGGGTCGGAGGCAATCAGCCCCAGCATTTT.